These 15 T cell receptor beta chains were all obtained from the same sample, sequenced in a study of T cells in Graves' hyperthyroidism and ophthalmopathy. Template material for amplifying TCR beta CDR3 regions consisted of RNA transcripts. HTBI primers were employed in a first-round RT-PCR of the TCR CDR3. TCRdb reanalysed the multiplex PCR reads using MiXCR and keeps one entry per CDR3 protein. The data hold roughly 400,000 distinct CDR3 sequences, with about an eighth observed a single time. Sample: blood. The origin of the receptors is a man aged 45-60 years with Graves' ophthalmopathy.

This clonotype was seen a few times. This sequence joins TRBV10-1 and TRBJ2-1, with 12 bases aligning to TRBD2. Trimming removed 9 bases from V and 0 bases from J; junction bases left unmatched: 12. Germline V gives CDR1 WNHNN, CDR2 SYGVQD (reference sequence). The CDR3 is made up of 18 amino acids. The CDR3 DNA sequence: TGCGCCAGTGCTCGGACTAGCGGGGCATTGAGCTCCTACAATGAGCAGTTCTTC. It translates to CASARTSGALSSYNEQFF.

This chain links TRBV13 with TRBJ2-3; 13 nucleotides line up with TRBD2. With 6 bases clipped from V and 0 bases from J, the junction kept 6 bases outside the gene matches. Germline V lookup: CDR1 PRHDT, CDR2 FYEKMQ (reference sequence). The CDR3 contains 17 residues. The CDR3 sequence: CASSLQGLAGSTDTQYF. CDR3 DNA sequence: TGTGCCAGCAGTTTACAGGGACTAGCGGGAAGCACAGATACGCAGTATTTT.

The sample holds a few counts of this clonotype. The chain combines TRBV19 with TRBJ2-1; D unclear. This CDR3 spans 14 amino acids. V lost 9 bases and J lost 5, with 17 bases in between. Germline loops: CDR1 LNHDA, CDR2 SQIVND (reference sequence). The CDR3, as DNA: TGTGCCAGCTCAGATGGGCTCTCGGACAATGAGCAGTTCTTC. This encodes CASSDGLSDNEQFF.

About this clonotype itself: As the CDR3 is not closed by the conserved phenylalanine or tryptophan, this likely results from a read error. CDR3 DNA sequence: TGCAGCGCCGACCTCTTTGGGGAGCAGTACCTC. This gives the protein CSADLFGEQYL. This chain joins TRBV29-1 and TRBJ2-7; D gene ambiguous. CDR1 and CDR2 from the germline V gene are SQVTM and ANQGSEA. CDR3 size: 11 residues. The germline V and J ends were trimmed by 7 bases and 7 bases, with 14 bases remaining between them.

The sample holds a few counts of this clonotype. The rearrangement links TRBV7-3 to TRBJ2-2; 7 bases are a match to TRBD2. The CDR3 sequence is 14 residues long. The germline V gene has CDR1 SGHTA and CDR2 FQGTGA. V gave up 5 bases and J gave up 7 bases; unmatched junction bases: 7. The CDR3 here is CASSTGGGGGELFF. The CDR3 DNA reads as TGTGCCAGCAGCACGGGAGGCGGCGGCGGGGAGCTGTTTTTT. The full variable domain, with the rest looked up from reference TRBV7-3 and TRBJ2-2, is GAGVSQTPSNKVTEKGKYVELRCDPISGHTALYWYRQSLGQGPEFLIYFQGTGAADDSGLPNDRFFAVRPEGSVSTLKIQRTERGDSAVYLCASSTGGGGGELFFGEGSRLTVL.

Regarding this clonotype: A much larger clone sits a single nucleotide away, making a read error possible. CDR3 DNA sequence: TGCAGTGCTATCCGGACAGGGAGCACAGATACGCAGTATTTT. Its protein is CSAIRTGSTDTQYF. This chain links TRBV20-1 with TRBJ2-3, with 8 bases fitting TRBD1. After removal of 4 bases from V and 0 bases from J, the junction contained 3 bases not matched to a gene. This CDR3 contains 14 residues. CDR1 is DFQATT, CDR2 SNEGSKA, per germline (reference sequence).

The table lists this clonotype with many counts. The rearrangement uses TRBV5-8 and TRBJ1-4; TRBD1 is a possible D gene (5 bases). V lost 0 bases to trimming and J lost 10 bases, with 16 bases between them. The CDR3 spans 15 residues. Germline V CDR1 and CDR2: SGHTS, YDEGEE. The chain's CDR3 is CASSLAGAGGVKLFF. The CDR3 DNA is TGTGCCAGCAGCTTGGCGGGAGCTGGAGGGGTAAAACTGTTTTTT.

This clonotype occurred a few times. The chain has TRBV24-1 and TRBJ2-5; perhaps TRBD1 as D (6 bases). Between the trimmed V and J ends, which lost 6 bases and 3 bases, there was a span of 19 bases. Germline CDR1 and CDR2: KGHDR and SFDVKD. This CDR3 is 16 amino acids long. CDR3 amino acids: CATSTLRQAGKETQYF. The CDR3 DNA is TGTGCCACCAGTACCCTAAGACAGGCTGGTAAAGAGACCCAGTACTTC.

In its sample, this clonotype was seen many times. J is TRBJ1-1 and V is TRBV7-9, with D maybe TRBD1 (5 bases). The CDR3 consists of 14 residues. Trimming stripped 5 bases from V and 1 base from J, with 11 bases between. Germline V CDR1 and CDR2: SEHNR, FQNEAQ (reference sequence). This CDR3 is CASSAGVSNTEAFF. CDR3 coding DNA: TGTGCCAGCAGCGCGGGGGTCTCGAACACTGAAGCTTTCTTT.

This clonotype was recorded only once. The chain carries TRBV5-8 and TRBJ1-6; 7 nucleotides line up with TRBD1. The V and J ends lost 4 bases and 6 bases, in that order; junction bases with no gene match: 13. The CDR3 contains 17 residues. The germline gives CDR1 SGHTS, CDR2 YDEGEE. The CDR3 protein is CASSTDPDRIGNSPLHF. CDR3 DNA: TGTGCCAGCAGCACGGACCCGGACAGGATCGGTAATTCACCCCTCCACTTT.

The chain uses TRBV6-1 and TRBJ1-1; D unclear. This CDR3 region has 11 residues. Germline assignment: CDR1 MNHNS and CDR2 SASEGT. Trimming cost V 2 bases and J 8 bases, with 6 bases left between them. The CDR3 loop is CASSEIREAFF. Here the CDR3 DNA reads TGTGCCAGCAGTGAAATCAGGGAAGCTTTCTTT.

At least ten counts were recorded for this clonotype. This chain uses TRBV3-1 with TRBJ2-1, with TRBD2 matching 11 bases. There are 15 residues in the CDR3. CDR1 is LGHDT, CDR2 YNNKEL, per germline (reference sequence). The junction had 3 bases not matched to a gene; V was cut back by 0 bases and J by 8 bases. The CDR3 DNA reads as TGTGCCAGCAGCCAAGATCTACTAGCGGGAGATGAGCAGTTCTTC. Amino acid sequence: CASSQDLLAGDEQFF.

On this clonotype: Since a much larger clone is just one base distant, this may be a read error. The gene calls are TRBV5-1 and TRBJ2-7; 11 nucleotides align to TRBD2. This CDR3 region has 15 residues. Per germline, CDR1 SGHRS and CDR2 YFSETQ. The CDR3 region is CASSQGTSGTYELYF. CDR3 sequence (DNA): TGCGCCAGCAGCCAGGGGACTAGCGGAACCTACGAGCTGTACTTC.

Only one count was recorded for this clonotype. CDR3 in DNA: TGTGCCAGTAGTTTCAGGACGTTCGCTTTCTTT. This gives the protein CASSFRTFAFF. The chain uses TRBV19 and TRBJ1-1; D is ambiguous. The CDR3 loop spans 11 amino acids. V lost 5 bases to trimming and J lost 11 bases, with 12 bases between them. Germline-derived CDR1 and CDR2 are LNHDA and SQIVND (reference sequence). Together with reference TRBV19 and TRBJ1-1, the CDR3 gives the full variable domain: DGGITQSPKYLFRKEGQNVTLSCEQNLNHDAMYWYRQDPGQGLRLIYYSQIVNDFQKGDIAEGYSVSREKKESFPLTVTSAQKNPTAFYLCASSFRTFAFFGQGTRLTVV.

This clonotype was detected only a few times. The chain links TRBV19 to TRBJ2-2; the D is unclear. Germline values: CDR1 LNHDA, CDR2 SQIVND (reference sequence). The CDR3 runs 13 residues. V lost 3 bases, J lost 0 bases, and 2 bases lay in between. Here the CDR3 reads CASSMTNTGELFF. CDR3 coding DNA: TGTGCCAGTAGTATGACGAACACCGGGGAGCTGTTTTTT.